The 29 T cell receptor beta chains below all came from one sample that was sequenced in a study of early T cells in non-severe SARS-CoV-2 infection. TCRdb processed the 5' RACE reads anew with MiXCR; each CDR3 protein has one entry. The profile shows 85,000 to 95,000 distinct CDR3 sequences, around 15% of them singletons. Sequenced input: whole blood. These receptors were obtained from an adult who was a healthcare worker with PCR-confirmed SARS-CoV-2 infection or an uninfected control (not recorded which).

This chain uses TRBV10-1 with TRBJ2-1; no clear D gene. CDR3 length: 14 amino acids. Germline CDR1 WNHNN, CDR2 SYGVQD (reference sequence). The V end lost 6 bases, the J end lost 6 bases, and 15 bases lay between the germline ends. The CDR3 is CASSSHFVSNEQFF. The CDR3 DNA reads as TGCGCCAGCAGCTCTCACTTCGTCTCCAATGAGCAGTTCTTC.

This chain connects TRBV12-5 to TRBJ1-1; D ambiguous. V lost 2 bases, J lost 3 bases, and 13 bases lay in between. Germline assignment: CDR1 LGHNT and CDR2 FRNRAP. The CDR3 consists of 15 residues. In DNA form, the CDR3 reads TGTGCTAGTGGTTTGAATCCGGGCGGCGACACTGAAGCTTTCTTT. It codes for CASGLNPGGDTEAFF.

The chain links TRBV9 to TRBJ1-4; D call uncertain. The germline V and J ends were trimmed by 0 bases and 0 bases, with 12 bases remaining between them. CDR1 is SGDLS, CDR2 YYNGEE, per germline. This CDR3 contains 17 residues. The CDR3 loop is CASSVAKAVATNEKLFF. The CDR3 nucleotides read TGTGCCAGCAGCGTAGCAAAGGCGGTCGCAACTAATGAAAAACTGTTTTTT.

The chain joins TRBV20-1 to TRBJ2-1; D is uncertain. Trimming removed 0 bases at V and 8 bases at J, with 11 bases between. The length of the CDR3 is 13 residues. Germline CDR1 reads DFQATT; CDR2 reads SNEGSKA (reference sequence). The CDR3 DNA reads TGCAGTGCTAGAGATATAGCCCTGGATGAGCAGTTCTTC. Translation gives CSARDIALDEQFF.

In its sample, this clonotype was seen a few times. The chain recombines TRBV11-3 with TRBJ2-1; TRBD1 might be the D (6 bases). The CDR3 has 14 residues. V dropped 4 bases and J dropped 3 bases, with 10 bases sitting between them. Germline V gives CDR1 SGHNT, CDR2 YENEEA. CDR3 nucleotide sequence: TGTGCCAGCAGCTACACAGGGAACTACAATGAGCAGTTCTTC. Translated: CASSYTGNYNEQFF.

This clonotype was found a few times. This chain joins TRBV3-1 and TRBJ2-1; 8 bases map to TRBD2. J was trimmed by 5 bases and V by 4 bases; bases with no gene match: 13. There are 17 residues in the CDR3. Germline V gene sequence: CDR1 LGHDT, CDR2 YNNKEL (reference sequence). CDR3 protein: CASSPGVLPSGHNEQFF. DNA of the CDR3: TGTGCCAGCAGCCCGGGGGTATTGCCTAGCGGGCACAATGAGCAGTTCTTC.

This rearrangement joins TRBV29-1 to TRBJ2-3; D unresolved. CDR1 and CDR2 (germline): SQVTM, ANQGSEA. V was shortened by 5 bases and J by 4 bases, with 7 bases between the two germline ends. CDR3 size: 11 residues. The CDR3 spells CSVLSPDTQYF. The CDR3 nucleotides read TGCAGCGTTCTTTCCCCAGATACGCAGTATTTT.

The chain combines TRBV7-2 with TRBJ2-7; the D gene is possibly TRBD1 (5 bases). Trimming cost V 3 bases and J 1 base, with 13 bases left between them. CDR3 length: 15 residues. The V gene's germline CDR1 is SGHTA and CDR2 FQGNSA. CDR3 residues: CASSFRAAGSYEQYV. CDR3 in DNA: TGTGCCAGCAGCTTCAGGGCGGCTGGGTCCTACGAGCAGTACGTC.

The genes are TRBV7-3 and TRBJ1-6; TRBD1 aligns across 7 bases. Germline trimming cut 2 bases from V and 9 bases from J; bases unmatched to any gene: 13. This CDR3 has 17 amino acids. Germline CDR1 is SGHTA and CDR2 is FQGTGA. CDR3 in amino acids: CASSLAPPGTATSPLHF. For the CDR3, the DNA is TGTGCCAGCAGCTTAGCGCCCCCGGGGACAGCGACTTCACCCCTCCACTTT. Together with reference TRBV7-3 and TRBJ1-6, the CDR3 gives the full variable domain: GAGVSQTPSNKVTEKGKYVELRCDPISGHTALYWYRQSLGQGPEFLIYFQGTGAADDSGLPNDRFFAVRPEGSVSTLKIQRTERGDSAVYLCASSLAPPGTATSPLHFGNGTRLTVT.

The chain uses TRBV3-1 and TRBJ1-4; D remains ambiguous. Germline lookup yields CDR1 LGHDT and CDR2 YNNKEL (reference sequence). Trimming shortened V by 0 bases and J by 4 bases, and 6 bases separated the two germline ends. The CDR3 runs to 14 residues. CDR3 sequence reads: CASSQDSYNEKLFF. The CDR3 region has the DNA TGTGCCAGCAGCCAAGACTCATATAATGAAAAACTGTTTTTT.

This chain uses TRBV7-8 with TRBJ2-4, with 7 bases lining up with TRBD1. CDR1 and CDR2 (germline): SGHVS, FQNEAQ. CDR3 length: 13 amino acids. With 5 bases clipped from V and 6 bases from J, the junction kept 4 bases outside the gene matches. CDR3 amino acids: CASSLRQGNIQYF. In DNA form, the CDR3 reads TGTGCCAGCAGCCTACGACAGGGAAACATTCAGTACTTC.

This clonotype came up a few times. The chain's CDR3 is CASSLPPTGDTGENEQFF. The CDR3 nucleotides are TGCGCCAGCAGCCTTCCCCCGACAGGGGACACCGGGGAGAATGAGCAGTTCTTC. V usage is TRBV5-1 and J usage is TRBJ2-1; TRBD1 aligns across 8 bases. Germline CDR1 reads SGHRS; CDR2 reads YFSETQ. The CDR3 loop spans 18 amino acids. Trimming at V came to 4 bases and at J to 7 bases, leaving 19 bases not matched to a gene. Complete variable domain (other parts from reference TRBV5-1 and TRBJ2-1): KAGVTQTPRYLIKTRGQQVTLSCSPISGHRSVSWYQQTPGQGLQFLFEYFSETQRNKGNFPGRFSGRQFSNSRSEMNVSTLELGDSALYLCASSLPPTGDTGENEQFFGPGTRLTVL.

The CDR3 coding sequence is TGTGCCAGCAGCCAAGATTTCGAGGCAGGGCCGGCTGAAGCTTTCTTT. It is translated as CASSQDFEAGPAEAFF. The chain couples TRBV3-1 to TRBJ1-1, with a weak D call TRBD1 (5 bases). CDR1 is LGHDT, CDR2 YNNKEL, per germline (reference sequence). This CDR3 has 16 residues. Trimming removed 0 bases at V and 6 bases at J, with 17 bases between.

J is TRBJ2-5 and V is TRBV4-2; D possibly corresponds to TRBD1 (5 bases). The CDR3 covers 15 residues. Trimming took 4 bases from V and 6 from J, leaving 18 bases between them. Germline CDR1 LGHNA, CDR2 YNFKEQ. The CDR3 DNA follows: TGTGCCAGCAGCCCCCTGGTAGGACACGGACAGACCCAGTACTTC. Protein: CASSPLVGHGQTQYF.

This chain connects TRBV29-1 to TRBJ1-3, with 7 bases that match TRBD1. The CDR3 has 14 residues. Losses at the gene ends were 4 bases for V and 3 bases for J; bases not matched to a gene: 6. Per germline, CDR1 SQVTM and CDR2 ANQGSEA. The CDR3 nucleotides are TGCAGCGTTGCGGCAGGGGGTCGTGGAAACACCATATATTTT. It encodes CSVAAGGRGNTIYF.

This clonotype has a handful of counts. The V and J genes are TRBV7-3 and TRBJ2-1; the match to TRBD2 covers 9 bases. CDR1 and CDR2 (germline): SGHTA, FQGTGA. The CDR3 contains 15 residues. The V gene end was trimmed by 5 bases and the J gene end by 4 bases; junction bases not matched to a gene: 6. The CDR3 region is CASSPTSGLYNEQFF. CDR3 nucleotide sequence: TGTGCCAGCAGCCCGACTAGCGGACTATACAATGAGCAGTTCTTC.

J is TRBJ1-6 and V is TRBV5-1; D is undetermined. CDR3 length: 14 residues. Germline lookup yields CDR1 SGHRS and CDR2 YFSETQ. V was clipped by 0 bases and J by 10 bases, with 11 bases between them. The DNA for the CDR3 is TGCGCCAGCAGCTTGGAAATATCGGGGTCACCCCTCCACTTT. Amino acids: CASSLEISGSPLHF.

This clonotype was counted a few times. The chain joins TRBV7-2 to TRBJ1-5; the D is unclear. The CDR3 runs to 13 residues. Deletions cut 4 bases from V and 6 bases from J, with 10 bases between. Germline loops: CDR1 SGHTA, CDR2 FQGNSA. Here the CDR3 DNA reads TGTGCCAGCAGCTCGCGGCTTGCTCAGCCCCAGCATTTT. It specifies CASSSRLAQPQHF. The whole variable domain, remainder taken from reference TRBV7-2 and TRBJ1-5, is GAGVSQSPSNKVTEKGKDVELRCDPISGHTALYWYRQSLGQGLEFLIYFQGNSAPDKSGLPSDRFSAERTGGSVSTLTIQRTQQEDSAVYLCASSSRLAQPQHFGDGTRLSIL.

In this sample, this clonotype turned up a few times. The V call is TRBV7-3, the J call TRBJ2-5; 7 bases match TRBD2. J was trimmed by 4 bases and V by 5 bases; bases with no gene match: 19. Germline CDR1 is SGHTA and CDR2 is FQGTGA. The CDR3 sequence is 18 residues long. CDR3 loop: CASSPRPSQRGIRETQYF. DNA of the CDR3: TGTGCCAGCAGCCCTCGGCCTTCTCAGCGGGGTATTAGAGAGACCCAGTACTTC.

CDR3 sequence: CASSHGRHYEQYV. CDR3 DNA: TGTGCCAGCAGCCACGGACGCCACTACGAGCAGTACGTC. The gene calls are TRBV3-1 and TRBJ2-7; D is ambiguous. This CDR3 contains 13 residues. The germline V and J ends were trimmed by 3 bases and 3 bases, with 9 bases remaining between them. Per germline, CDR1 LGHDT and CDR2 YNNKEL (reference sequence).

The chain is built from TRBV3-1 and TRBJ2-1, with unresolved D. Trimming removed 1 base at V and 5 bases at J, with 9 bases between. Germline assignment: CDR1 LGHDT and CDR2 YNNKEL (reference sequence). This CDR3 contains 14 residues. The CDR3 region has the DNA TGTGCCAGCAGCCAAGTTGCAGGTAACAATGAGCAGTTCTTC. Its protein is CASSQVAGNNEQFF.

On this clonotype: The junction does not match germline at one end; this may be a read error. This rearrangement joins TRBV12-3 or TRBV12-4 to TRBJ1-2; possibly TRBD1 for D (6 bases). The CDR3 is 16 residues long. CDR3 bases: TGTACCAGCAGCACAGGGCCTCCTAGAGGGGTAGATGGCTACACCTTC. Protein: CTSSTGPPRGVDGYTF.

This clonotype was picked up many times. The V and J genes are TRBV6-5 and TRBJ1-4; tentative D call: TRBD1 (5 bases). The CDR3 is 14 residues long. V was clipped by 5 bases and J by 0 bases, with 7 bases between them. Germline-derived CDR1 and CDR2 are MNHEY and SVGAGI. CDR3 sequence (DNA): TGTGCCAGCAGTCTGACAGCAACTAATGAAAAACTGTTTTTT. Protein sequence: CASSLTATNEKLFF.

V is TRBV5-6 and J is TRBJ2-5, with 10 positions matching TRBD1. This CDR3 comprises 13 residues. The V segment lost 5 bases and the J segment 5 bases; nucleotides outside the gene matches: 3. Germline V gives CDR1 SGHDT, CDR2 YYEEEE. The CDR3 protein is CASSDRGRETQYF. CDR3 bases: TGTGCCAGCAGTGACAGGGGGCGTGAGACCCAGTACTTC.

The CDR3 region has the DNA TGTGCCAGCAGCTTAGGACAGGGGCATAATGAGCAGTTCTTC. This sequence encodes CASSLGQGHNEQFF. The rearrangement uses TRBV7-2 and TRBJ2-1, with 8 positions matching TRBD1. This CDR3 is 14 amino acids long. V dropped 1 base and J dropped 7; count of bases not matched to a gene: 3. Germline lookup yields CDR1 SGHTA and CDR2 FQGNSA.

The rearrangement joins TRBV10-2 to TRBJ1-2; weak D call: TRBD1 (6 bases). The CDR3 totals 14 residues. Trimming stripped 8 bases from V and 0 bases from J, with 13 bases between. Germline-derived CDR1 and CDR2 are WSHSY and SAAADI. CDR3 sequence reads: CASAGGTTNYGYTF. CDR3 bases: TGCGCCAGCGCAGGCGGGACAACTAACTATGGCTACACCTTC.

The V gene is TRBV5-1, the J gene TRBJ1-2; no reliable D call. Trimming left V 2 bases short and J 6 bases short, with 23 bases between. CDR1 is SGHRS, CDR2 YFSETQ, per germline. There are 17 residues in the CDR3. CDR3 protein: CASSFTIPGSNFNGYTF. Written as DNA, the CDR3 is TGCGCCAGCAGCTTTACGATCCCAGGATCCAACTTTAATGGCTACACCTTC.

This clonotype has a count of ten or more. The chain has TRBV5-1 and TRBJ1-1, with D unclear. The V and J ends lost 1 base and 7 bases respectively, with 14 bases between them. This CDR3 contains 14 residues. Germline V gene sequence: CDR1 SGHRS, CDR2 YFSETQ. Here the CDR3 reads CASSLSQTAYEAFF. The CDR3 coding sequence is TGCGCCAGCAGCTTGAGCCAGACCGCTTATGAAGCTTTCTTT.

The V gene is TRBV6-2 or TRBV6-3, the J gene TRBJ1-1; D perhaps matches TRBD1 (5 bases). The CDR3 contains 11 residues. Germline V gene sequence: CDR1 MNHEY, CDR2 SVGEGT. V shed 5 bases and J shed 11 bases, with 12 bases lying between them. CDR3: CASSTTQGAFF. The CDR3, as DNA: TGTGCCAGCAGTACGACCCAGGGCGCTTTCTTT.